This T cell receptor (beta chain) was retrieved from a study of memory CD4+ T cells and cytomegalovirus serostatus. Study details: Of the healthy Belgian adults, fewer than 10 were CMV seropositive and 20 to 30 seronegative. Broader study findings: About 40% of the roughly 160 known CMV-associated TCRbeta sequences appeared in CD4+ memory.

The sort gate was single viable CD3+CD4+CD8-CD45RO+ cells for memory CD4+ T cells. Serum IgG to CMV pp150, pp28, p38 and p52 defined serostatus. As originally analysed: After removing out-of-frame reads, 2,204,828 distinct TCRbeta sequences remained. Profiling relied on immunoSEQ multiplex PCR, and the TCRdb table lists in-frame clones only, not all of them. That table supplies the V and J calls and clone size; D and trimming were determined from the DNA. The table has about 57,000 clones, over 75% seen once. Points on this clone: No antigen is known for it.

Germline assignment: CDR1 KGHSH and CDR2 LQKENI. The CDR3 consists of 14 residues. The chain carries TRBV18 and TRBJ2-5, with D hard to call. With the DNA end fitting TRBJ2-7 better, the J assignment may be wrong. Material for sequencing was memory CD4+ T cells from blood. This receptor was obtained from an adult in good health and CMV-seronegative. The CDR3 sequence: CASSPPRNPYEQYF. As DNA, the CDR3 is TGTGCCAGCTCACCACCGAGAAACCCCTACGAGCAGTACTTC.